There are many counts of the clone carrying this T cell receptor (beta chain). Its antigen is as yet unknown. The germline V gene encodes CDR1 MNHEY and CDR2 SVGEGT. V was shortened by 5 bases and J by 0 bases, with 2 bases between the two germline ends. There are 12 residues in the CDR3. The data originate from a study of CD8 T cells in ankylosing spondylitis. Findings and caveats of the study: Earlier studies detected some motif variants in reactive arthritis synovial fluid and blood.

Library preparation for TCR beta used quantitative 5'-RACE with molecular barcodes. TCRdb redid the calling of the 5' RACE reads with MiXCR, one entry per CDR3 protein. The sample holds roughly 25,000 distinct CDR3 sequences, roughly a sixth seen once. The sample comprised blood. This TCR was recovered from a male donor with ankylosing spondylitis or in good health (not recorded which). The J gene is TRBJ2-4, the V gene TRBV6-2 or TRBV6-3; no clear D gene. CDR3 DNA sequence: TGTGCCAGCAGTCTAGCCAAAAACATTCAGTACTTC. Translated, it gives CASSLAKNIQYF.